The 13 T cell receptor beta chains below were found in one sample sequenced in a study of cytomegalovirus exposure and HLA in healthy donors. Vbeta (60) and Jbeta (13) primers were used in the PCR. Sequenced by immunoSEQ multiplex PCR; TCRdb stores in-frame clones only, minus some. The table lists under 65,000 clones, around three quarters of them singletons. The sample taken for sequencing was PBMCs. Receptors originate from a man under 40 in good health and CMV-seropositive.

V and J are TRBV21-1 and TRBJ2-1; TRBD1 is the table's D call, not checked against the DNA. TRBV21-1 is a recognized pseudogene. CDR3 length: 14 residues. The CDR3 region is CASSKGPWGRAQFF. In DNA, the CDR3 is TGTGCCAGCAGCAAAGGCCCTTGGGGGCGGGCGCAGTTCTTC.

CDR3 coding DNA: TGTGCCAGCATGAGGCAGGGGCGGAACACCGGGGAGCTGTTTTTT. Its protein product is CASMRQGRNTGELFF. This sequence joins TRBV6-1 and TRBJ2-2, with a possible D match to TRBD1 (6 bases). This CDR3 is 15 amino acids long. Trimming took off 7 bases at V and 1 base at J, with 13 bases between the two ends. Per the germline V gene, CDR1 is MNHNS and CDR2 is SASEGT.

The V gene is TRBV6-5, the J gene TRBJ1-1, with unresolved D. The V gene's germline CDR1 is MNHEY and CDR2 SVGAGI. CDR3 length equals 13 residues. With 2 bases removed from V and 4 bases from J, the gap between germline ends came to 8 bases. CDR3 region: CASSYTGGTEAFF. CDR3 DNA: TGTGCCAGCAGTTACACCGGCGGCACTGAAGCTTTCTTT.

The chain recombines TRBV4-1 with TRBJ2-1; 10 nucleotides align to TRBD1. The CDR3 contains 15 residues. Germline V gene data show CDR1 as MGHRA and CDR2 as YSYEKL. V was clipped by 4 bases and J by 2 bases; unmatched bases: 2. The CDR3 DNA follows: TGCGCCAGCAGCCTCGACAGGGGGCCCTACAATGAGCAGTTCTTC. Its protein is CASSLDRGPYNEQFF.

The chain combines TRBV18 with TRBJ1-2, with 9 bases lining up with TRBD1. The trim removed 4 bases at V and 4 bases at J, leaving 13 bases unmatched. Germline V lookup: CDR1 KGHSH, CDR2 LQKENI. This CDR3 region has 17 residues. In DNA, the CDR3 is TGTGCCAGCTCACGATCGCAAGGACAGGGGCACCCCTATGGCTACACCTTC. It translates to CASSRSQGQGHPYGYTF.

This chain joins TRBV19 and TRBJ1-5; 7 bases align to TRBD1. V lost 3 bases to trimming and J lost 4 bases; unmatched junction nucleotides: 9. Germline V gene lookup returns CDR1 LNHDA and CDR2 SQIVND (reference sequence). The CDR3 runs to 16 residues. CDR3 bases: TGTGCCAGTAGTATTACAGGGGCGCGACCTAATCAGCCCCAGCATTTT. The encoded protein is CASSITGARPNQPQHF.

The chain joins TRBV2 to TRBJ1-5; 12 bases are a match to TRBD1. In germline, CDR1 is SNHLY, CDR2 FYNNEI. This CDR3 is 16 amino acids long. With V trimmed by 6 bases and J by 5 bases, 8 bases remained unmatched. CDR3 sequence (DNA): TGTGCCAGCAGGATGAAGGGACAGGGGGCTTATCAGCCCCAGCATTTT. Amino acids: CASRMKGQGAYQPQHF.

In its sample, this clone was seen a few times. The rearrangement joins TRBV7-8 to TRBJ2-7, with D perhaps TRBD2 (6 bases). V was clipped by 3 bases and J by 2 bases, with 14 bases between them. Germline V CDR1 and CDR2: SGHVS, FQNEAQ. The CDR3 runs 15 residues. CDR3 amino acids: CASSFALGGAYEQYF. CDR3 sequence (DNA): TGTGCCAGCAGCTTCGCTTTGGGGGGAGCCTACGAGCAGTACTTC.

This chain connects TRBV7-9 to TRBJ1-6, with D possibly being TRBD1 (5 bases). V was shortened by 2 bases and J by 0 bases, with 11 bases between the two germline ends. The CDR3 spans 17 residues. The germline V gene has CDR1 SEHNR and CDR2 FQNEAQ (reference sequence). CDR3 protein: CASSLTPGGSYNSPLHF. CDR3 DNA sequence: TGTGCCAGCAGCTTAACCCCCGGGGGCTCCTATAATTCACCCCTCCACTTT.

This sequence joins TRBV27 and TRBJ2-7; perhaps TRBD1 as D (5 bases). The CDR3 sequence is 13 residues long. Looked up from germline, CDR1 is MNHEY and CDR2 is SMNVEV (reference sequence). Between the trimmed V and J ends, which lost 5 bases and 2 bases, there was a span of 10 bases. The DNA for the CDR3 is TGTGCCAGCAGTCTGAGACAGACCTACGAGCAGTACTTC. Translated: CASSLRQTYEQYF.

The chain carries TRBV6-6 and TRBJ1-2; the D gene is possibly TRBD1 (6 bases). From germline, CDR1 is MNHNY and CDR2 SVGAGI (reference sequence). V shed 4 bases and J shed 7 bases, with 13 bases lying between them. The CDR3 consists of 13 residues. The CDR3 sequence is CASSSLQGIGYTF. DNA of the CDR3: TGTGCCAGCAGTTCCTTACAGGGAATTGGCTACACCTTC.

In regard to this clone: The germline gene is not matched at one end of the junction; a read error may be the cause. The chain links TRBV7-9 to TRBJ2-7; the match to TRBD1 covers 7 bases. The CDR3 has 15 residues. In germline, CDR1 is SEHNR, CDR2 FQNEAQ (reference sequence). CDR3 sequence: CSSKGEKGASREQYF. The CDR3 region has the DNA TGTTCCAGCAAGGGGGAGAAGGGGGCGTCGAGGGAGCAGTACTTC. Drawing the rest from reference TRBV7-9 and TRBJ2-7, the complete variable domain is DTGVSQNPRHKITKRGQNVTFRCDPISEHNRLYWYRQTLGQGPEFLTYFQNEAQLEKSRLLSDRFSAERPKGSFSTLEIQRTEQGDSAMYLCSSKGEKGASREQYFGPGTRLTVT.

The chain has TRBV5-4 and TRBJ1-3; D remains unclear. The CDR3 covers 17 residues. V was clipped by 2 bases and J by 0 bases, with 15 bases between them. In germline, CDR1 is SGHNT, CDR2 YYREEE (reference sequence). The CDR3 is CASSFGFWESSGNTIYF. The CDR3 DNA is TGTGCCAGCAGCTTCGGGTTCTGGGAGAGCTCTGGAAACACCATATATTTT. Full variable domain (rest looked up from reference TRBV5-4 and TRBJ1-3): ETGVTQSPTHLIKTRGQQVTLRCSSQSGHNTVSWYQQALGQGPQFIFQYYREEENGRGNFPPRFSGLQFPNYSSELNVNALELDDSALYLCASSFGFWESSGNTIYFGEGSWLTVV.